This TCR beta chain was retrieved from a study of shared clonotypes between healthy human individuals. About the study: Sampling drew on donors who were a couple of women and a few men aged 18 to 49.

As handled by the study authors: Filtering differed since immunoSEQ provided only junctions, with no quality scores. Assay: immunoSEQ multiplex PCR; the TCRdb copy retains only in-frame clones and omits some. The DNA gave D and trimming, while V, J and clone size come from that table. Among a few million clones listed, more than 80% were seen once. For this clone: Its antigen is currently unknown. Other nucleotide sequences from this sample produce the same CDR3.

In germline, CDR1 is KGHSH, CDR2 LQKENI. CDR3 size: 13 residues. Between the trimmed V and J ends, which lost 2 bases and 4 bases, there was a span of 9 bases. Study-wide findings and caveats: Sharing across a few donors was seen in around 5% of naive CD4 clonotypes.

Sequenced sample: naive CD4+ T cells sorted from blood. Subset noted: CD45RA+ positively selected. V gene TRBV18 combines with J gene TRBJ2-7, with D uncertain. This receptor was identified in a man younger than 35 in good health. CDR3 in DNA: TGTGCCAGCTCACCAGGCCAGGAGTACGAGCAGTACTTC. It encodes CASSPGQEYEQYF. The whole variable domain, filled in from reference TRBV18 and TRBJ2-7, reads NAGVMQNPRHLVRRRGQEARLRCSPMKGHSHVYWYRQLPEEGLKFMVYLQKENIIDESGMPKERFSAEFPKEGPSILRIQQVVRGDSAAYFCASSPGQEYEQYFGPGTRLTVT.